The 32 T cell receptor beta chains below were found in one sample sequenced in a study of CD8 T cells in ankylosing spondylitis. MiXCR, applied by TCRdb to the 5' RACE reads, yields one record per CDR3 protein. The profile shows 350,000 to 400,000 distinct CDR3 sequences, roughly 20% of them singletons. Sequenced input: blood, either unsorted or a sorted T cell fraction (not recorded which). The origin of the receptors is a male donor with ankylosing spondylitis or in good health (not recorded which).

J is TRBJ2-7 and V is TRBV6-5; 7 nucleotides align to TRBD2. Germline V gene data show CDR1 as MNHEY and CDR2 as SVGAGI. The V and J ends lost 0 bases and 2 bases, in that order; junction bases with no gene match: 4. The CDR3 is made up of 15 amino acids. The CDR3 DNA sequence: TGTGCCAGCAGTTACTCTGCTAGCGGCACCTACGAGCAGTACTTC. Amino acids: CASSYSASGTYEQYF.

The chain links TRBV18 to TRBJ2-1; 10 positions agree with TRBD2. CDR3 size: 14 residues. Germline-derived CDR1 and CDR2 are KGHSH and LQKENI. J was trimmed by 8 bases and V by 10 bases; bases with no gene match: 11. DNA for the CDR3: TGTGCCACCCGACCTAGCGGGGGAGAGGATGAGCAGTTCTTC. It yields the protein CATRPSGGEDEQFF.

This clonotype was picked up a small number of times. This chain joins TRBV6-5 and TRBJ2-7, with D possibly being TRBD1 (5 bases). The germline gives CDR1 MNHEY, CDR2 SVGAGI. The CDR3 is 14 amino acids. With 4 bases removed from V and 4 bases from J, the gap between germline ends came to 14 bases. This CDR3 reads CASSFRTLPYEQYF. The CDR3 region has the DNA TGTGCCAGCAGTTTCCGGACATTGCCATACGAGCAGTACTTC.

This clonotype was seen more than once but under ten times. This rearrangement joins TRBV12-3 or TRBV12-4 to TRBJ2-1; the D is unclear. This CDR3 is built from 10 residues. V lost 11 bases and J lost 9, with 11 bases in between. CDR3 bases: TGTGCCGACGGGTGGGGTGAGCAGTTCTTC. As protein: CADGWGEQFF.

The V gene is TRBV10-3, the J gene TRBJ2-2; TRBD1 might be the D (7 bases). Germline lookup yields CDR1 ENHRY and CDR2 SYGVKD. The length of the CDR3 is 15 residues. Between the trimmed V and J ends, which lost 6 bases and 3 bases, there was a span of 14 bases. CDR3 residues: CAISQGGMDTGELFF. The DNA for the CDR3 is TGTGCCATCAGCCAGGGGGGAATGGACACCGGGGAGCTGTTTTTT.

This clonotype was seen only a few times. The chain employs TRBV12-3 or TRBV12-4 and TRBJ1-4; D gene unclear. This CDR3 spans 14 amino acids. V dropped 9 bases and J dropped 4 bases, with 15 bases sitting between them. CDR3 in amino acids: CASSGGKFNEKLFF. In nucleotides, the CDR3 is TGTGCCAGTTCAGGAGGGAAGTTTAATGAAAAACTGTTTTTT.

This clonotype appeared a few times. The V and J genes are TRBV5-1 and TRBJ2-1, with TRBD1 matching 12 bases. V gave up 0 bases and J gave up 8 bases; unmatched junction bases: 6. The CDR3 runs 16 residues. Germline V gives CDR1 SGHRS, CDR2 YFSETQ. This chain's CDR3 is CASSLVGTGGIDEQFF. For the CDR3, the DNA is TGCGCCAGCAGCTTGGTTGGGACAGGGGGCATCGATGAGCAGTTCTTC. Using reference TRBV5-1 and TRBJ2-1 for the parts outside the CDR3, the full variable domain is KAGVTQTPRYLIKTRGQQVTLSCSPISGHRSVSWYQQTPGQGLQFLFEYFSETQRNKGNFPGRFSGRQFSNSRSEMNVSTLELGDSALYLCASSLVGTGGIDEQFFGPGTRLTVL.

In its sample, this clonotype was seen a few times. This rearrangement joins TRBV18 to TRBJ2-1; D is unclear. Germline loops: CDR1 KGHSH, CDR2 LQKENI. The CDR3 is 15 amino acids. The V end was cut by 2 bases, the J end by 8 bases, with 16 bases between. The CDR3 region has the DNA TGTGCCAGCTCACCAAGACCCGACCTGATGGATGAGCAGTTCTTC. Protein: CASSPRPDLMDEQFF. The full variable domain, its missing parts supplied by reference TRBV18 and TRBJ2-1, is NAGVMQNPRHLVRRRGQEARLRCSPMKGHSHVYWYRQLPEEGLKFMVYLQKENIIDESGMPKERFSAEFPKEGPSILRIQQVVRGDSAAYFCASSPRPDLMDEQFFGPGTRLTVL.

The chain uses TRBV2 and TRBJ2-1; D uncertain. Germline V CDR1 and CDR2: SNHLY, FYNNEI. The ends were cut back, 3 bases at V and 7 bases at J, with 10 bases in the middle. This CDR3 comprises 13 residues. As DNA, the CDR3 is TGTGCCAGCAGTGAGGTCCTCTGGAATGAGCAGTTCTTC. Its translation is CASSEVLWNEQFF.

The chain uses TRBV5-5 and TRBJ1-6; perhaps TRBD1 as D (6 bases). V lost 1 base, J lost 7 bases, and 12 bases lay in between. The CDR3 totals 15 residues. Looked up from germline, CDR1 is SGHKS and CDR2 is YYEKEE (reference sequence). DNA of the CDR3: TGTGCCAGCAGCTTGAGGGGGTTGGGCAATTCACCCCTCCACTTT. The encoded protein is CASSLRGLGNSPLHF.

The chain is built from TRBV15 and TRBJ2-3, with D possibly being TRBD1 or TRBD2 (6 bases each). Germline assignment: CDR1 LNHNV and CDR2 YYDKDF (reference sequence). This CDR3 comprises 15 residues. Trimming stripped 0 bases from V and 5 bases from J, with 12 bases between. The CDR3 spells CATSRDWGAGDTQYF. CDR3 coding DNA: TGTGCCACCAGCAGAGACTGGGGGGCGGGAGATACGCAGTATTTT.

This clonotype was detected only a few times. V gene TRBV12-3 or TRBV12-4 combines with J gene TRBJ2-7, with 10 nucleotides matching TRBD2. The CDR3 covers 13 residues. After removal of 2 bases from V and 7 bases from J, the junction contained 2 bases not matched to a gene. The CDR3 DNA sequence: TGTGCCAGCAGTTTATCAGCGGGGGGGGAGCAGTACTTC. Translating gives CASSLSAGGEQYF.

V gene TRBV28 combines with J gene TRBJ2-7; D unresolved. The CDR3 contains 13 residues. CDR1 MDHEN and CDR2 SYDVKM come from the germline V gene. Trimming shortened V by 5 bases and J by 4 bases, and 12 bases separated the two germline ends. DNA of the CDR3: TGTGCCAGCAGTCCCCTCGGATTTTACGAGCAGTACTTC. Its protein is CASSPLGFYEQYF.

This clonotype was detected only a few times. The chain uses TRBV5-1 and TRBJ2-7; 8 nucleotides match TRBD1. The CDR3 length is 14 residues. Germline V gene sequence: CDR1 SGHRS, CDR2 YFSETQ. With V trimmed by 4 bases and J by 4 bases, 7 bases remained unmatched. The chain's CDR3 is CASSPDRGGYEQYF. The CDR3 DNA is TGCGCCAGCAGCCCAGACAGGGGTGGGTACGAGCAGTACTTC.

The V and J genes are TRBV7-9 and TRBJ2-1; 15 bases align to TRBD2. J lost 5 bases, V lost 5 bases, and 1 base had no gene match. CDR3 length: 15 residues. Looked up from germline, CDR1 is SEHNR and CDR2 is FQNEAQ (reference sequence). The CDR3 here is CASSRTSGGDNEQFF. The CDR3 DNA follows: TGTGCCAGCAGCCGGACTAGCGGGGGGGACAATGAGCAGTTCTTC.

V and J are TRBV28 and TRBJ1-1; D gene unclear. V lost 6 bases, J lost 2 bases, and 13 bases lay in between. Germline V gene lookup returns CDR1 MDHEN and CDR2 SYDVKM. CDR3 length: 14 amino acids. CDR3 sequence (DNA): TGTGCCAGCAGCCCCATATCGATCAACACTGAAGCTTTCTTT. Translating gives CASSPISINTEAFF. Supplemented by reference TRBV28 and TRBJ1-1, the full variable domain reads DVKVTQSSRYLVKRTGEKVFLECVQDMDHENMFWYRQDPGLGLRLIYFSYDVKMKEKGDIPEGYSVSREKKERFSLILESASTNQTSMYLCASSPISINTEAFFGQGTRLTVV.

This clonotype turned up a few times. This chain connects TRBV29-1 to TRBJ2-1, with D unresolved. The CDR3 is 13 residues long. Trimming took 2 bases from V and 7 from J, leaving 12 bases between them. From germline, CDR1 is SQVTM and CDR2 ANQGSEA. The CDR3 bases are TGCAGCGTTGAATTAGGCCTTACTAATGAGCAGTTCTTC. Its protein product is CSVELGLTNEQFF.

V usage is TRBV19 and J usage is TRBJ2-7; D might be TRBD2 (6 bases). Germline values: CDR1 LNHDA, CDR2 SQIVND (reference sequence). The V end lost 8 bases, the J end lost 6 bases, and 11 bases lay between the germline ends. There are 11 residues in the CDR3. The CDR3 bases are TGTGCCAGTCAACGGGGGTTCGAGCAGTACTTC. Translation gives CASQRGFEQYF.

The chain employs TRBV29-1 and TRBJ2-2, with a possible D match to TRBD1 (6 bases). Germline V lookup: CDR1 SQVTM, CDR2 ANQGSEA. This CDR3 contains 12 residues. V lost 6 bases, J lost 6 bases, and 11 bases lay in between. The CDR3 DNA follows: TGCAGCGTCGAGGACAGTCCCGGGGAGCTGTTTTTT. Translated: CSVEDSPGELFF.

The V and J genes are TRBV6-5 and TRBJ2-3; 9 bases map to TRBD2. This CDR3 region has 15 residues. Germline V lookup: CDR1 MNHEY, CDR2 SVGAGI. The junction had 6 bases not matched to a gene; V was cut back by 2 bases and J by 6 bases. As DNA, the CDR3 is TGTGCCAGCAGTTACGGCGGGGGGGCGGGGGATACGCAGTATTTT. Translated: CASSYGGGAGDTQYF.

This clonotype has more than one count but fewer than ten. V is TRBV12-3 or TRBV12-4 and J is TRBJ2-7; no clear D. There are 14 residues in the CDR3. The V end was cut by 6 bases, the J end by 8 bases, with 20 bases between. The CDR3, as DNA: TGTGCCAGCAGCCACGACACTTTCCTGGAACAGCAGTACTTC. This encodes CASSHDTFLEQQYF.

V gene TRBV4-1 combines with J gene TRBJ2-3; 8 nucleotides agree with TRBD1. Looked up from germline, CDR1 is MGHRA and CDR2 is YSYEKL. This CDR3 has 15 residues. J lost 2 bases, V lost 3 bases, and 4 bases had no gene match. The CDR3 protein is CASSHLDRATDTQYF. The CDR3 DNA reads TGCGCCAGCAGCCACCTGGACAGGGCCACAGATACGCAGTATTTT.

This clonotype was seen a few times. This chain uses TRBV7-9 with TRBJ2-3; TRBD2 aligns across 10 bases. This CDR3 spans 14 amino acids. The V gene's germline CDR1 is SEHNR and CDR2 FQNEAQ (reference sequence). V was clipped by 4 bases and J by 6 bases; unmatched bases: 4. CDR3 loop: CASSSGLAADTQYF. CDR3 coding DNA: TGTGCCAGCAGCTCTGGACTAGCGGCGGATACGCAGTATTTT. The variable domain in full, with the rest retrieved from reference TRBV7-9 and TRBJ2-3, is DTGVSQNPRHKITKRGQNVTFRCDPISEHNRLYWYRQTLGQGPEFLTYFQNEAQLEKSRLLSDRFSAERPKGSFSTLEIQRTEQGDSAMYLCASSSGLAADTQYFGPGTRLTVL.

The chain combines TRBV20-1 with TRBJ2-1; TRBD2 aligns across 7 bases. Germline CDR1 DFQATT, CDR2 SNEGSKA (reference sequence). The CDR3 spans 13 residues. Here the CDR3 reads CSHGGSRYNEQFF. The DNA for the CDR3 is TGCAGCCACGGGGGGTCCCGATACAATGAGCAGTTCTTC.

This clonotype was counted ten times or more. The chain is built from TRBV11-2 and TRBJ2-7; the match to TRBD1 covers 9 bases. V lost 0 bases and J lost 0; bases outside the gene matches: 12. There are 19 residues in the CDR3. Germline CDR1 SGHAT, CDR2 FQNNGV. The CDR3 DNA sequence: TGTGCCAGCAGCTTAGATCCCGGTGGACAGGGGTCGAGCTCCTACGAGCAGTACTTC. This translates into CASSLDPGGQGSSSYEQYF.

This clonotype was observed at least ten times. This chain uses TRBV12-3 or TRBV12-4 with TRBJ2-1; D gene uncertain. This CDR3 region has 14 residues. The V end was cut by 2 bases, the J end by 10 bases, with 15 bases between. The CDR3 loop is CASSLMAGLGEQFF. The CDR3 DNA is TGTGCCAGCAGTTTAATGGCAGGTTTAGGGGAGCAGTTCTTC.

The V gene is TRBV27, the J gene TRBJ2-7, with D possibly being TRBD2 (6 bases). The CDR3 has 16 residues. Germline lookup yields CDR1 MNHEY and CDR2 SMNVEV (reference sequence). Trimming removed 5 bases from V and 4 bases from J, with 21 bases in between. CDR3 bases: TGTGCCAGCAGTCCCTTGCTTGGGGACGGGGGTTACGAGCAGTACTTC. Translation: CASSPLLGDGGYEQYF.

This chain links TRBV10-2 with TRBJ2-7, with TRBD1 matching over 9 bases. The ends lost 3 bases at V and 3 bases at J; junction bases unmatched: 6. The CDR3 loop spans 15 amino acids. CDR1 is WSHSY and CDR2 is SAAADI in the germline V gene. CDR3: CASSDPGQGFYEQYF. The CDR3 DNA follows: TGCGCCAGCAGTGATCCTGGACAGGGGTTCTACGAGCAGTACTTC.

This clonotype has a handful of counts. The chain employs TRBV12-3 or TRBV12-4 and TRBJ2-7, with D perhaps TRBD2 (6 bases). The CDR3 runs 15 residues. V dropped 4 bases and J dropped 0 bases, with 13 bases sitting between them. The CDR3 region has the DNA TGTGCCAGCAGTTGGCTCCGGGAGAGCTCCTACGAGCAGTACTTC. Its protein product is CASSWLRESSYEQYF.

This clonotype turned up a few times. This chain uses TRBV3-1 with TRBJ2-1, with TRBD2 matching 7 bases. Germline CDR1 reads LGHDT; CDR2 reads YNNKEL (reference sequence). The trim removed 8 bases at V and 9 bases at J, leaving 7 bases unmatched. This CDR3 has 12 amino acids. The DNA of the CDR3 is TGTGCCAGCTTGGGGGAGGGGCCTGAGCAGTTCTTC. Its protein product is CASLGEGPEQFF.

The chain recombines TRBV12-3 or TRBV12-4 with TRBJ2-1; D is unclear. Trimming shortened V by 2 bases and J by 1 base, and 9 bases separated the two germline ends. The CDR3 loop spans 15 amino acids. CDR3 DNA sequence: TGTGCCAGCAGTTTACCGAGAAGGTCCTACAATGAGCAGTTCTTC. Translated, it gives CASSLPRRSYNEQFF.

The chain recombines TRBV7-6 with TRBJ2-5; 10 bases fit TRBD2. J was trimmed by 3 bases and V by 3 bases; bases with no gene match: 4. CDR1 and CDR2 from the germline V gene are SGHVS and FNYEAQ. The CDR3 is 15 amino acids. The DNA of the CDR3 is TGTGCCAGCAGCTTTTACGGACTAGCGGAAGAGACCCAGTACTTC. This codes for CASSFYGLAEETQYF.